The rows below give T cell receptor beta chains drawn from one sample of a study of blood T cell repertoires in COVID-19. The method was immunoSEQ multiplex PCR; TCRdb's version includes in-frame clones alone and lacks a portion of them. The sample holds roughly 73,000 clones, 80% to 90% seen once. The material sequenced was peripheral blood. The receptors shown here come from a woman over 75 with active or convalescent COVID-19. Each CDR3 is given with its conserved first and last residue. A D gene is named only where the DNA matches it firmly. Size is omitted from some rows. Given values are once, few, many or a class for expanded clones.

>TRBJ1-2|-|-|TRBV2
TGTGCCAGCAGAGACACCTGGCCAGCCTCCTATGGCTACACCTTC
CASRDTWPASYGYTF
>TRBJ2-2|-|-|TRBV28
TGTGCCAGCACGAGGTACAGCAGTTTCATTTCCGGAGGCGGGGAGCTGTTTTTT
CASTRYSSFISGGGELFF
>TRBJ2-3|-|-|TRBV3-1/TRBV3-2
TGTGCCAGCAGCCAAGGTAACGCGGGGAACACAGATACGCAGTATTTT
CASSQGNAGNTDTQYF
>TRBJ1-2|once|TRBD1|TRBV2
TGTGCCAGCAGTGTCGAAACAGGGGCTAACTATGGCTACACCTTC
CASSVETGANYGYTF
>TRBJ2-7|once|TRBD1|TRBV6-5
TGTGCCAGCAGTACCCGGGACAGGGACGGCTACGAGCAGTACTTC
CASSTRDRDGYEQYF
>TRBJ2-7|-|-|TRBV2
TGTGCAACCAGCCCCCGACAGTACTACGAGCAGTACTTC
CATSPRQYYEQYF
>TRBJ1-5|-|TRBD1|TRBV7-8
TGTGCCAGCAGCTCCCTGACAGGGGAAGCGGGCAATCAGCCCCAGCATTTT
CASSSLTGEAGNQPQHF
>TRBJ1-2|-|-|TRBV19
TGTGCCAGTAATACAGGGAGACTTCATGGCTACACCTTC
CASNTGRLHGYTF
>TRBJ2-6|-|-|TRBV11-1
TGTGCCAGCAGGGGGCGGGGTTTTGGGGCCAACGTCCTGACTTTC
CASRGRGFGANVLTF
>TRBJ1-2|-|-|TRBV9
TGTGCCAGCACTGTCACAGGGCCCTGGGGCTACACCTTC
CASTVTGPWGYTF
>TRBJ1-1|-|-|TRBV14
TGTGCCAGCAGCCCCATGAGAAACACTGAAGCTTTCTTT
CASSPMRNTEAFF
>TRBJ2-7|once|TRBD1|TRBV6-5
TGTGCCAGCAGCCAGTCGACAGGGGCTTCCTACGAGCAGTACTTC
CASSQSTGASYEQYF
>TRBJ2-1|-|TRBD2|TRBV3-1/TRBV3-2
TGTGCCAGCAGCCAAGTAAGGGGCGGGGGTCTGGAAGAGCAGTTCTTC
CASSQVRGGGLEEQFF
>TRBJ2-5|-|TRBD2|TRBV19
TGTGCCAGTAGTATTGAGCGGGGGTCGGGAGAGACCCAGTACTTC
CASSIERGSGETQYF
>TRBJ1-2|many|-|TRBV7-9
TGTGCCAGCAGCTTACGCGACAGGACTTACTATGGCTACACCTTC
CASSLRDRTYYGYTF
>TRBJ1-4|few|-|TRBV9
TGTGCCAGCAGCGGACGGGCAACTAATGAAAAACTGTTTTTT
CASSGRATNEKLFF
>TRBJ1-6|-|-|TRBV5-1
TGCGCCAGCAGCTCGGGACACCGGGACTCCTATAATTCACCCCTCCACTTT
CASSSGHRDSYNSPLHF
>TRBJ1-1|-|-|TRBV6-5
TGTGCCAGCAGAACAGGGTTCGGGGTGACTGAAGCTTTCTTT
CASRTGFGVTEAFF
>TRBJ2-3|few|-|TRBV6-5
TGTGCCAGCAGGGTACAGGGTCCTAGCACAGATACGCAGTATTTT
CASRVQGPSTDTQYF
>TRBJ2-5|-|-|TRBV14
TGTGCCAGCAGTCCCGCCGGTGTCCAAGAGACCCAGTACTTC
CASSPAGVQETQYF
>TRBJ2-7|-|TRBD2|TRBV9
TGTGCCAGCAGCGTTAGCACTAGCGGGGCCTACGAGCAGTACTTC
CASSVSTSGAYEQYF
>TRBJ2-5|-|TRBD2|TRBV3-1/TRBV3-2
TGTGCCAGCAGCCAAGCGACTAGCGGGTCCGGGACCCAGTACTTC
CASSQATSGSGTQYF
>TRBJ2-3|few|-|TRBV6-5
TGTGCCAGCAGCGGGGGGGGGACAGCACCTATAACGCAGTATTTT
CASSGGGTAPITQYF
>TRBJ1-3|-|-|TRBV29-1
TGCAGCGTGGCAGAGAGGGCTGGAAACACCATATATTTT
CSVAERAGNTIYF
>TRBJ2-3|-|TRBD2|TRBV27
TGTGCCAGTACGAACCTACTCGGGACTAGTGGCACAGATACGCAGTATTTT
CASTNLLGTSGTDTQYF
>TRBJ2-7|few|TRBD2|TRBV5-6
TGTGCCAGCAGCTTGGGGGCGGGGGGCCTCTTCGAGCAGTACTTC
CASSLGAGGLFEQYF
>TRBJ1-4|-|TRBD1|TRBV27
TGTGCCAGCAGTCTGAACAGGGGAAGTAATGAAAAACTGTTTTTT
CASSLNRGSNEKLFF
>TRBJ2-5|-|-|TRBV5-1
TGCGCCAGCAGCTTGGAGTCTGGGAGGTGGGGGACCCCTGAGACCCAGTACTTC
CASSLESGRWGTPETQYF
>TRBJ1-2|-|TRBD1|TRBV7-2
TGTGCCAGCAGCGGAGGGACAGGGGCCCGGTATGGCTACACCTTC
CASSGGTGARYGYTF
>TRBJ1-1|-|-|TRBV9
TGTGCCAGCAGCGTAGTGGCTTCCTACACTGAAGCTTTCTTT
CASSVVASYTEAFF
>TRBJ2-5|-|-|TRBV11-2
TGTGCCAGCAGCTTAGCAGGGCTTAAGGCGAAGACCCAGTACTTC
CASSLAGLKAKTQYF
>TRBJ1-5|-|-|TRBV18
TGTGCCAGCTCACCTACGACAGCTCCTAGCAATCAGCCCCAGCATTTT
CASSPTTAPSNQPQHF
>TRBJ2-3|few|TRBD2|TRBV7-2
TGTGCCAGCAGCTTAGGGGTTAGCGGGGGGGCGACAGATACGCAGTATTTT
CASSLGVSGGATDTQYF
>TRBJ1-3|-|-|TRBV11-2
TGTGCCAGCAGCTGGGACACTTCGGGCTCTGGAAACACCATATATTTT
CASSWDTSGSGNTIYF
>TRBJ1-5|-|-|TRBV10-2
TGCGCCAGCTCGTCCATGAGGGATGTGAGCAATCAGCCCCAGCATTTT
CASSSMRDVSNQPQHF
>TRBJ1-2|-|TRBD1|TRBV5-1
TGCGCCAGCAGCTTCGACAGGGGTAATGGCTACACCTTC
CASSFDRGNGYTF
>TRBJ1-6|once|-|TRBV5-1
TGCGCCAGCAGCTTGGAGGGGCCTACCAGCTCCTATAATTCACCCCTCCACTTT
CASSLEGPTSSYNSPLHF
>TRBJ1-1|-|-|TRBV5-6
TGTGCCAGCAGCTTGGGGGCAGCGAACACTGAAGCTTTCTTT
CASSLGAANTEAFF
>TRBJ1-1|once|-|TRBV6-1
TGTGCCAGCAGTGAGAGGGTGAACACTGAAGCTTTCTTT
CASSERVNTEAFF
>TRBJ2-3|once|TRBD2|TRBV5-4
TGTGCCAGCAGCGGGGGACTAGCGGGGGAAGGGGATACGCAGTATTTT
CASSGGLAGEGDTQYF
>TRBJ2-3|-|-|TRBV5-6
TGTGCCAGCACCCTGGGGGTCAGGGGAAGGTCAGATACGCAGTATTTT
CASTLGVRGRSDTQYF
>TRBJ2-6|-|-|TRBV25-1
TGTGCCGCCCGGAGTGTTGGGGCCAACGTCCTGACTTTC
CAARSVGANVLTF
>TRBJ2-5|-|-|TRBV3-1/TRBV3-2
TGTGCCAGCAGCCAAGCCCCCCCGGAGACCCAGTACTTC
CASSQAPPETQYF
>TRBJ1-2|-|-|TRBV6-2/TRBV6-3
TGTGCCAGCAGTTACTCGAGGGCTCAGTATGGCTACACCTTC
CASSYSRAQYGYTF
>TRBJ2-6|-|-|TRBV5-1
TGCGCCAGCAGCCTCGATTTAGGGGCTGGGGCCAACGTCCTGACTTTC
CASSLDLGAGANVLTF
>TRBJ2-5|-|TRBD2|TRBV2
TGTGCCAGCACGACCCTAGCGGGGGCGATGGGGGAGACCCAGTACTTC
CASTTLAGAMGETQYF
>TRBJ1-6|-|-|TRBV9
TGTGCCAGCAGCGTATACCGGGAACCCCTCCACTTT
CASSVYREPLHF
>TRBJ2-1|-|-|TRBV7-2
TGTGCCAGCAGCTTAATCCGTGACAATGAGCAGTTCTTC
CASSLIRDNEQFF
>TRBJ1-3|-|TRBD1|TRBV5-1
TGCGCCAGCAGCAAAACAGGGGAAAGACTAAACACCATATATTTT
CASSKTGERLNTIYF
>TRBJ1-4|once|TRBD1|TRBV29-1
TGCAGCGTTGAGGGACAGGGGACTGAAAAACTGTTTTTT
CSVEGQGTEKLFF
>TRBJ2-7|once|-|TRBV1
TGCACCAGCAGCCATCTACGGACTACCCACTACGAGCAGTACTTC
CTSSHLRTTHYEQYF
>TRBJ1-6|-|-|TRBV28
TGTGCCAGCAGTGGGGGGAATTCACCCCTCCACTTT
CASSGGNSPLHF
>TRBJ2-1|-|-|TRBV3-1/TRBV3-2
TGTGCCAGCAGCCAAGGACGCGGACTCCGAAGACCTAATGAGCAGTTCTTC
CASSQGRGLRRPNEQFF
>TRBJ1-6|once|-|TRBV7-9
TGTGCCAGCAGCTTGTCGGGGAAGATTTCACCCCTCCACTTT
CASSLSGKISPLHF
>TRBJ1-2|-|-|TRBV6-6
TGTGCCAGCAGTCCCGATCGGCAGGGGCATATGGGCTATGGCTACACCTTC
CASSPDRQGHMGYGYTF
>TRBJ1-1|-|-|TRBV19
TGTGCCAGTAGTCCAGGTCCGGCGAACACTGAAGCTTTCTTT
CASSPGPANTEAFF